The 14 T cell receptor beta chains below were found in one sample sequenced in a study of blood T cells in healthy people across ages. Combining a sample-barcoded 5' primer with a J-beta primer mix, a second PCR ran for 7 to 11 cycles. TCRdb re-analysed the 5' RACE reads in MiXCR, keeping a single row per CDR3 protein. The data contain 550,000 to 800,000 distinct CDR3 sequences, under 25% of them singletons. The specimen sequenced was blood. Source of these receptors: a man in his 70s in good health.

The table lists this clonotype with a few counts. The rearrangement joins TRBV7-2 to TRBJ2-7; a weak D match, TRBD2 (6 bases). V was clipped by 1 base and J by 3 bases, with 10 bases between them. CDR1 and CDR2 from the germline V gene are SGHTA and FQGNSA. This CDR3 has 14 amino acids. The CDR3 loop reads CASSLGTTLYEQYF. The DNA of the CDR3 is TGTGCCAGCAGCTTAGGGACTACCCTCTACGAGCAGTACTTC.

The gene calls are TRBV6-5 and TRBJ1-1; 7 bases map to TRBD1. V lost 4 bases and J lost 7; bases outside the gene matches: 9. Per the germline V gene, CDR1 is MNHEY and CDR2 is SVGAGI. This CDR3 is 14 amino acids long. The CDR3 protein is CASSFPDRAGEAFF. In DNA, the CDR3 is TGTGCCAGCAGTTTTCCCGACAGGGCTGGTGAAGCTTTCTTT.

This chain uses TRBV27 with TRBJ1-5; possibly TRBD1 for D (5 bases). V lost 8 bases to trimming and J lost 0 bases, with 8 bases between them. The CDR3 contains 13 residues. Germline-derived CDR1 and CDR2 are MNHEY and SMNVEV (reference sequence). This CDR3 reads CASGGGSNQPQHF. The DNA of the CDR3 is TGTGCCAGCGGGGGGGGTAGCAATCAGCCCCAGCATTTT.

The count of this clonotype is one. This chain uses TRBV12-3 or TRBV12-4 with TRBJ2-2; D is tentatively TRBD1 or TRBD2 (5 bases each). Between the trimmed V and J ends, which lost 3 bases and 4 bases, there was a span of 9 bases. The CDR3 is 14 amino acids. The CDR3 is CASSFAGSTGELFF. CDR3 in DNA: TGTGCCAGCAGTTTCGCAGGGAGCACCGGGGAGCTGTTTTTT.

V usage is TRBV7-3 and J usage is TRBJ2-2, with D hard to call. CDR1 and CDR2 from the germline V gene are SGHTA and FQGTGA. V gave up 5 bases and J gave up 0 bases, with 7 bases separating them. The CDR3 totals 14 residues. CDR3 sequence reads: CASSPTSNTGELFF. DNA of the CDR3: TGTGCCAGCAGCCCTACCTCGAACACCGGGGAGCTGTTTTTT. Drawing the rest from reference TRBV7-3 and TRBJ2-2, the complete variable domain is GAGVSQTPSNKVTEKGKYVELRCDPISGHTALYWYRQSLGQGPEFLIYFQGTGAADDSGLPNDRFFAVRPEGSVSTLKIQRTERGDSAVYLCASSPTSNTGELFFGEGSRLTVL.

A few counts support this clonotype. The chain joins TRBV2 to TRBJ1-3; no clear D gene. The CDR3 totals 14 residues. Germline V gene sequence: CDR1 SNHLY, CDR2 FYNNEI. Between the trimmed V and J ends, which lost 7 bases and 0 bases, there was a span of 10 bases. In nucleotides, the CDR3 is TGTGCCAGCACGGGCCTAACCTCTGGAAACACCATATATTTT. It translates to CASTGLTSGNTIYF.

This clonotype was detected only a few times. The chain joins TRBV12-3 or TRBV12-4 to TRBJ1-4; 7 bases are a match to TRBD1. This CDR3 has 13 residues. The V gene end was trimmed by 5 bases and the J gene end by 8 bases; junction bases not matched to a gene: 5. The DNA for the CDR3 is TGTGCCAGCAGTGGGGACAGACTCGAAAAACTGTTTTTT. Translating gives CASSGDRLEKLFF.

This clonotype was observed a handful of times. The CDR3 region is CASRKSGLPTDTQYF. The CDR3 DNA is TGTGCCAGCAGGAAATCGGGACTACCCACAGATACGCAGTATTTT. The chain carries TRBV6-5 and TRBJ2-3; 7 nucleotides agree with TRBD2. V shed 6 bases and J 2 bases; nucleotides not matched to a gene: 8. CDR1 and CDR2 (germline): MNHEY, SVGAGI. The CDR3 has 15 residues.

This clonotype was picked up a small number of times. The rearrangement links TRBV5-1 to TRBJ2-2; D is ambiguous. CDR1 is SGHRS, CDR2 YFSETQ, per germline. The CDR3 totals 14 residues. V was cut by 0 bases and J by 4 bases, with 7 bases left in between. CDR3 DNA: TGCGCCAGCAGCTTGGAACAGAGCACCGGGGAGCTGTTTTTT. Translating gives CASSLEQSTGELFF.

J is TRBJ1-1 and V is TRBV18; D remains ambiguous. Trimming removed 4 bases from V and 2 bases from J, with 11 bases in between. The CDR3 consists of 14 residues. Germline CDR1 and CDR2: KGHSH and LQKENI. The CDR3 is CASSQREVNTEAFF. CDR3 sequence (DNA): TGTGCCAGCTCACAACGGGAGGTAAACACTGAAGCTTTCTTT.

This chain uses TRBV2 with TRBJ2-2; 9 bases align to TRBD1. Germline loops: CDR1 SNHLY, CDR2 FYNNEI. The CDR3 has 16 amino acids. With V trimmed by 6 bases and J by 2 bases, 7 bases remained unmatched. This CDR3 is CASSAGTGINTGELFF. CDR3 DNA: TGTGCCAGCAGCGCCGGGACAGGGATTAACACCGGGGAGCTGTTTTTT.

A few counts support this clonotype. V gene TRBV24-1 combines with J gene TRBJ2-5, with D maybe TRBD2 (6 bases). The DNA end is more similar to TRBJ2-7, so the J call may be wrong. This CDR3 contains 13 residues. The germline CDR1 and CDR2 sequences are KGHDR and SFDVKD. CDR3 amino acids: CATGAGGAYEQYF. CDR3 in DNA: TGTGCCACCGGCGCTGGAGGGGCCTACGAGCAGTACTTC.

This clonotype occurred a few times. V is TRBV7-2 and J is TRBJ2-1; a weak D match, TRBD2 (5 bases). The germline V and J ends were trimmed by 1 base and 4 bases, with 8 bases remaining between them. Germline CDR1 is SGHTA and CDR2 is FQGNSA. The length of the CDR3 is 14 residues. The CDR3 spells CASSLGAEYNEQFF. For the CDR3, the DNA is TGTGCCAGCAGCTTAGGAGCGGAGTACAATGAGCAGTTCTTC.

J is TRBJ2-5 and V is TRBV9; D not resolved. The length of the CDR3 is 12 residues. Germline CDR1 reads SGDLS; CDR2 reads YYNGEE. V lost 3 bases to trimming and J lost 2 bases, with 5 bases between them. The CDR3 nucleotides read TGTGCCAGCAGCGCTGTACAAGAGACCCAGTACTTC. Translated, it gives CASSAVQETQYF. The full variable domain, rest sourced from reference TRBV9 and TRBJ2-5, is DSGVTQTPKHLITATGQRVTLRCSPRSGDLSVYWYQQSLDQGLQFLIQYYNGEERAKGNILERFSAQQFPDLHSELNLSSLELGDSALYFCASSAVQETQYFGPGTRLLVL.